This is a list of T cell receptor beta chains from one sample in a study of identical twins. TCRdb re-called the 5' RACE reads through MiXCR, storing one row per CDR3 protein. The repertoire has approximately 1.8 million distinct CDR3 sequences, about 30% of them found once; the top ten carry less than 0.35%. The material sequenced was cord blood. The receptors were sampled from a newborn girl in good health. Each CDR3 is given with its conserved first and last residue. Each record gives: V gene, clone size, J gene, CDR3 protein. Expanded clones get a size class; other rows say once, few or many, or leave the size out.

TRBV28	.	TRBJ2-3	CASSLSSGYTDTQYF
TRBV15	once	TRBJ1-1	CATSTQRQTAEAFF
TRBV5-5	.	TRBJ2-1	CASSLWTGQGNEQFF
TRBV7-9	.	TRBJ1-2	CASSSNRAFYGYTF
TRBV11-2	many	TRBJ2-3	CASSLYSRTGTPFTDTQYF
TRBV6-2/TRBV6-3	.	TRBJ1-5	CASSTTGPQHF
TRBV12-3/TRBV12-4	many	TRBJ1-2	CASSLALLGRLNYGYTF
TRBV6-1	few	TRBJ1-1	CASSEADGGYTEAFF
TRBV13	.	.	CASSFSGTSGRVRVYEQYF
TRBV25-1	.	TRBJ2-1	CASSKGAQQFF
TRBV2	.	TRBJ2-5	CASSVRESTQYF
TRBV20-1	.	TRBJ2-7	CSAQQGRGSYEQYF
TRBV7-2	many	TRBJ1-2	CASSFSGSGYTF
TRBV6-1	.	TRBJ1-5	CASNMGQGSQPQHF
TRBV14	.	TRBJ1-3	CASSSFDTIYF
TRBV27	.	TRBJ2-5	CASTIAGGGEQYF
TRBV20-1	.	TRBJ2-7	CSARDVFGLADYEQYF
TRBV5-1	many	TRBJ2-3	CASSLAQQGRDTQYF